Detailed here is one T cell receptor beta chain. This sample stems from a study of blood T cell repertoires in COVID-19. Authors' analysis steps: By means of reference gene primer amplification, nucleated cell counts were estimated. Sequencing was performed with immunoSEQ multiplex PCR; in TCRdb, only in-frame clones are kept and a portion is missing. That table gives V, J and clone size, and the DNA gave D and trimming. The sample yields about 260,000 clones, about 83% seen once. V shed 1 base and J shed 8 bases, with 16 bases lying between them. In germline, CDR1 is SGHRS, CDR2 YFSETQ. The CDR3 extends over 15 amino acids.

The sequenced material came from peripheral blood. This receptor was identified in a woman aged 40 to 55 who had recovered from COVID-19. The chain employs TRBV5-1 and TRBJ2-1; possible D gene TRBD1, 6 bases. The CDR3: CASSLQGPDLDEQFF. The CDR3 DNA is TGCGCCAGCAGCTTGCAGGGGCCAGATCTAGATGAGCAGTTCTTC. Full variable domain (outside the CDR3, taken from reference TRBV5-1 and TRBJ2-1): KAGVTQTPRYLIKTRGQQVTLSCSPISGHRSVSWYQQTPGQGLQFLFEYFSETQRNKGNFPGRFSGRQFSNSRSEMNVSTLELGDSALYLCASSLQGPDLDEQFFGPGTRLTVL.